This is a list of T cell receptor beta chains from one sample in a study of blood T cells in healthy people across ages. TCRdb passed the 5' RACE reads through MiXCR, listing each CDR3 protein once. Of 1,300,000 or so distinct CDR3 sequences listed, approximately 59% are singletons. Sequencing was performed on blood. The receptors were sampled from a man between 18 and 35 years old in good health. Each CDR3 is given with its conserved first and last residue. The order of the fields is J gene, clone size, D gene, V gene, CDR3 DNA, CDR3 protein. The D gene is left open where the match is weak. Clone size, where shown, is once, few, many, or a class for clones that have expanded.

j_gene: TRBJ2-1
abundance: -
d_gene: TRBD2
v_gene: TRBV20-1
CDR3nt: TGCAGTGCTCGCGATCCAACTAGCGTCCACTACAATGAGCAGTTCTTC
CDR3aa: CSARDPTSVHYNEQFF

j_gene: TRBJ2-5
abundance: -
d_gene: -
v_gene: TRBV29-1
CDR3nt: TGCAGCGTTGGGACCCAAGGTGGAGAGACCCAGTACTTC
CDR3aa: CSVGTQGGETQYF

j_gene: TRBJ1-1
abundance: -
d_gene: -
v_gene: TRBV27
CDR3nt: TGTGCCAGCAGTTCAACAGTCCCTGAAGCTTTCTTT
CDR3aa: CASSSTVPEAFF

j_gene: TRBJ1-5
abundance: -
d_gene: -
v_gene: TRBV6-5
CDR3nt: TGTGCCAGCAGTTACAACCCCCTCCAGGGATATAGCAATCAGCCCCAGCATTTT
CDR3aa: CASSYNPLQGYSNQPQHF

j_gene: TRBJ1-1
abundance: few
d_gene: -
v_gene: TRBV25-1
CDR3nt: TGTGCCAGCAGTGAATCCAAGACGGGGAACACTGAAGCTTTCTTT
CDR3aa: CASSESKTGNTEAFF

j_gene: TRBJ2-7
abundance: -
d_gene: TRBD1
v_gene: TRBV10-3
CDR3nt: TGTGCCACCGGGACAGCCAAATACGAGCAGTACTTC
CDR3aa: CATGTAKYEQYF

j_gene: TRBJ2-4
abundance: -
d_gene: -
v_gene: TRBV19
CDR3nt: TGTGCCAGTAGGAAAATCGGCGGGGCCAAAAACATTCAGTACTTC
CDR3aa: CASRKIGGAKNIQYF

j_gene: TRBJ2-7
abundance: once
d_gene: TRBD1
v_gene: TRBV20-1
CDR3nt: TGCAGTGCTAGGATGGACAGGGCCAACGAGCAGTACTTC
CDR3aa: CSARMDRANEQYF

j_gene: TRBJ2-7
abundance: -
d_gene: -
v_gene: TRBV20-1
CDR3nt: TGCAGTGCTAGAGTCGGACTCCAGAATGCCTACGAGCAGTACTTC
CDR3aa: CSARVGLQNAYEQYF

j_gene: TRBJ1-2
abundance: few
d_gene: -
v_gene: TRBV4-2
CDR3nt: TGTGCCAGCAGCCCACGACAGAGACTCTATGGCTACACCTTC
CDR3aa: CASSPRQRLYGYTF

j_gene: TRBJ2-3
abundance: -
d_gene: -
v_gene: TRBV20-1
CDR3nt: TGCAGTGCTATAACTCATACCGGGACAGATACGCAGTATTTT
CDR3aa: CSAITHTGTDTQYF

j_gene: TRBJ2-1
abundance: -
d_gene: -
v_gene: TRBV14
CDR3nt: TGTGCCAGCAGCCAGCTGACAGGCCAGTTCTTC
CDR3aa: CASSQLTGQFF

j_gene: TRBJ2-1
abundance: -
d_gene: TRBD2
v_gene: TRBV27
CDR3nt: TGTGCCAGCAGTTCAATAGCGGGGGGGCCCTACAATGAGCAGTTCTTC
CDR3aa: CASSSIAGGPYNEQFF

j_gene: TRBJ1-2
abundance: -
d_gene: -
v_gene: TRBV4-1
CDR3nt: TGCGCCAGCAGCCAGCAACAGGGAGCGGGTGGCTACACCTTC
CDR3aa: CASSQQQGAGGYTF

j_gene: TRBJ2-5
abundance: few
d_gene: -
v_gene: TRBV20-1
CDR3nt: TGCAGTGCTGGGGTTCGGGGGCCAAACTCCCAAGAGACCCAGTACTTC
CDR3aa: CSAGVRGPNSQETQYF

j_gene: TRBJ2-7
abundance: -
d_gene: TRBD1
v_gene: TRBV4-3
CDR3nt: TGCGCCAGCAGCGAGGCAGGGGGTCCCCCCTACGAGCAGTACTTC
CDR3aa: CASSEAGGPPYEQYF

j_gene: TRBJ2-7
abundance: -
d_gene: -
v_gene: TRBV29-1
CDR3nt: TGCAGCGTTGCCCCCGATTACAGGGATTACTACGAGCAGTACTTC
CDR3aa: CSVAPDYRDYYEQYF

j_gene: TRBJ2-5
abundance: -
d_gene: TRBD1
v_gene: TRBV20-1
CDR3nt: TGCAGTGCTAAGGACAGGGGGCAGTTCGAGACCCAGTACTTC
CDR3aa: CSAKDRGQFETQYF

j_gene: TRBJ2-7
abundance: -
d_gene: -
v_gene: TRBV14
CDR3nt: TGTGCCAGCAGCCAAGAGCAGGGGTTCCACGAGCAGTACTTC
CDR3aa: CASSQEQGFHEQYF

j_gene: TRBJ1-1
abundance: -
d_gene: -
v_gene: TRBV11-2
CDR3nt: TGTGCCAGCAGCTTAGTTAGGCGGGACGCTTTCTTT
CDR3aa: CASSLVRRDAFF

j_gene: TRBJ1-1
abundance: -
d_gene: -
v_gene: TRBV27
CDR3nt: TGTGCCAGCAGTTTATCGATAAACACTGAAGCTTTCTTT
CDR3aa: CASSLSINTEAFF

j_gene: TRBJ1-2
abundance: -
d_gene: -
v_gene: TRBV12-5
CDR3nt: TGTGCTAGTGCCTTTGGTTCCGAACTCTATGGCTACACCTTC
CDR3aa: CASAFGSELYGYTF

j_gene: TRBJ2-7
abundance: once
d_gene: TRBD2
v_gene: TRBV4-1
CDR3nt: TGCGCCAGCAGCCTGATAGCGGGAGGGGCCTCCTACGAGCAGTACTTC
CDR3aa: CASSLIAGGASYEQYF

j_gene: TRBJ1-1
abundance: once
d_gene: TRBD1
v_gene: TRBV10-3
CDR3nt: TGTGCCATCAGTGGCCAGGGGGCGAGCACTGAAGCTTTCTTT
CDR3aa: CAISGQGASTEAFF

j_gene: TRBJ2-7
abundance: -
d_gene: -
v_gene: TRBV20-1
CDR3nt: TGCAGTGGGAGGGACGGCACCTACGAGCAGTACTTC
CDR3aa: CSGRDGTYEQYF

j_gene: TRBJ2-3
abundance: -
d_gene: TRBD2
v_gene: TRBV27
CDR3nt: TGTGCCAGCAGTCCCCTAGCGGGGGTGGGCACAGATACGCAGTATTTT
CDR3aa: CASSPLAGVGTDTQYF

j_gene: TRBJ2-1
abundance: -
d_gene: -
v_gene: TRBV20-1
CDR3nt: TGCAGTGCTCTTAGACAGCAGTGCAATGAGCAGTTCTTC
CDR3aa: CSALRQQCNEQFF

j_gene: TRBJ1-5
abundance: -
d_gene: -
v_gene: TRBV24-1
CDR3nt: TGTGCCACCAGTGATTCCGATCAGCCCCAGCATTTT
CDR3aa: CATSDSDQPQHF

j_gene: TRBJ2-1
abundance: -
d_gene: TRBD2
v_gene: TRBV20-1
CDR3nt: TGCAGTGCTAGTCTAAGCGGGAGGGGTTACAATGAGCAGTTCTTC
CDR3aa: CSASLSGRGYNEQFF

j_gene: TRBJ1-5
abundance: -
d_gene: TRBD1
v_gene: TRBV2
CDR3nt: TGTGCCAGCAGGACAGGGGGCAGCAATCAGCCCCAGCATTTT
CDR3aa: CASRTGGSNQPQHF

j_gene: TRBJ2-4
abundance: -
d_gene: TRBD2
v_gene: TRBV29-1
CDR3nt: TGCAGCGTTGCCAGCGGGGTTGAGGCAAACATTCAGTACTTC
CDR3aa: CSVASGVEANIQYF

j_gene: TRBJ2-7
abundance: -
d_gene: -
v_gene: TRBV11-2
CDR3nt: TGTGCCAGCGTTGGTAGCGGTTTTTACAATGAGCAGTACTTC
CDR3aa: CASVGSGFYNEQYF

j_gene: TRBJ1-2
abundance: -
d_gene: TRBD1
v_gene: TRBV6-2/TRBV6-3
CDR3nt: TGTGCCAGCACCCTAAGGACAGGACACTATGGCTACACCTTC
CDR3aa: CASTLRTGHYGYTF

j_gene: TRBJ2-1
abundance: -
d_gene: -
v_gene: TRBV6-2/TRBV6-3
CDR3nt: TGTGCCAGCGGTTGGGTGGGGAACTACAATGAGCAGTTCTTC
CDR3aa: CASGWVGNYNEQFF

j_gene: TRBJ2-1
abundance: -
d_gene: TRBD1
v_gene: TRBV28
CDR3nt: TGTGCCAGCAGTTTACCTCTGCGAATCCAGGGGGCCCCCTACAATGAGCAGTTCTTC
CDR3aa: CASSLPLRIQGAPYNEQFF

j_gene: TRBJ2-3
abundance: -
d_gene: -
v_gene: TRBV6-1
CDR3nt: TGTGCCAGCAGTCCCCGGGGGCAGCCTTTATCCACAGATACGCAGTATTTT
CDR3aa: CASSPRGQPLSTDTQYF

j_gene: TRBJ2-5
abundance: -
d_gene: TRBD2
v_gene: TRBV20-1
CDR3nt: TGCAGTGCTAGTATTCCGGGACTAGCACTAGAGACCCAGTACTTC
CDR3aa: CSASIPGLALETQYF

j_gene: TRBJ1-4
abundance: -
d_gene: TRBD1
v_gene: TRBV9
CDR3nt: TGTGCCAGCAGCGTCAATACAGGGGGCAACGAAAAACTGTTTTTT
CDR3aa: CASSVNTGGNEKLFF

j_gene: TRBJ2-3
abundance: -
d_gene: -
v_gene: TRBV12-3/TRBV12-4
CDR3nt: TGTGCCAGCAGTTTCGACCCTGTAGCAGATACGCAGTATTTT
CDR3aa: CASSFDPVADTQYF

j_gene: TRBJ2-5
abundance: -
d_gene: -
v_gene: TRBV29-1
CDR3nt: TGCAGCGTTGAACTCGACGGGAGTAGGCAAGAGACCCAGTACTTC
CDR3aa: CSVELDGSRQETQYF

j_gene: TRBJ2-3
abundance: -
d_gene: -
v_gene: TRBV28
CDR3nt: TGTGCCAGCACCCCCGTGATCACAGATACGCAGTATTTT
CDR3aa: CASTPVITDTQYF

j_gene: TRBJ1-1
abundance: once
d_gene: TRBD1
v_gene: TRBV7-2
CDR3nt: TGTGCCAGCAGCTCCCGGGACAGGCCGATGAACACTGAAGCTTTCTTT
CDR3aa: CASSSRDRPMNTEAFF

j_gene: TRBJ2-1
abundance: few
d_gene: -
v_gene: TRBV11-2
CDR3nt: TGTGCCAGCAGCTCAACCCATTACAATGAGCAGTTCTTC
CDR3aa: CASSSTHYNEQFF

j_gene: TRBJ2-7
abundance: -
d_gene: -
v_gene: TRBV4-1
CDR3nt: TGCGCCAGCAGCCAAAGGACACAAGTTACCTACGAGCAGTACTTC
CDR3aa: CASSQRTQVTYEQYF

j_gene: TRBJ2-1
abundance: once
d_gene: -
v_gene: TRBV20-1
CDR3nt: TGCAGTACTGGAGATCAGCGGGTTTTGAAGAATGAGCAGTTCTTC
CDR3aa: CSTGDQRVLKNEQFF

j_gene: TRBJ1-1
abundance: -
d_gene: -
v_gene: TRBV28
CDR3nt: TGTGCCAGCAGTTTTTCAGCGAACACTGAAGCTTTCTTT
CDR3aa: CASSFSANTEAFF

j_gene: TRBJ2-7
abundance: -
d_gene: TRBD1
v_gene: TRBV29-1
CDR3nt: TGCAGCGTTGTACTTATGGGACAGGGGAGGAGGTTTGCCTACGAGCAGTACTTC
CDR3aa: CSVVLMGQGRRFAYEQYF

j_gene: TRBJ1-5
abundance: -
d_gene: -
v_gene: TRBV6-1
CDR3nt: TGTGCCAGCACTGCACGTGACAATCGGCCCCAGCATTTT
CDR3aa: CASTARDNRPQHF

j_gene: TRBJ2-7
abundance: -
d_gene: -
v_gene: TRBV7-9
CDR3nt: TGTGCCAGCAGCCCGACGGTAGGGGCCGAGCAGTACTTC
CDR3aa: CASSPTVGAEQYF

j_gene: TRBJ1-4
abundance: -
d_gene: -
v_gene: TRBV4-1
CDR3nt: TGCGCCAGCAGCCCGAACTTGGTTGAAAAACTGTTTTTT
CDR3aa: CASSPNLVEKLFF

j_gene: TRBJ2-3
abundance: -
d_gene: -
v_gene: TRBV29-1
CDR3nt: TGCAGCCTTGATAGGGATGGTGGAGATACGCAGTATTTT
CDR3aa: CSLDRDGGDTQYF

j_gene: TRBJ2-3
abundance: -
d_gene: -
v_gene: TRBV20-1
CDR3nt: TGCAGTGCTAGAGATAGGCAGGATTTGCCAGATACGCAGTATTTT
CDR3aa: CSARDRQDLPDTQYF

j_gene: TRBJ2-3
abundance: once
d_gene: TRBD2
v_gene: TRBV6-5
CDR3nt: TGTGCCAGCAAAGGGTGGAGCGGGAGGCTCACAGATACGCAGTATTTT
CDR3aa: CASKGWSGRLTDTQYF

j_gene: TRBJ2-2
abundance: -
d_gene: -
v_gene: TRBV9
CDR3nt: TGTGCCAGCAGCCCCCCCCTTAGCGCGGGGGAGCTGTTTTTT
CDR3aa: CASSPPLSAGELFF